The sample holds one count of the clone carrying this T cell receptor beta chain. How the authors handled the data: It was from reference gene primer amplification that nucleated cell counts were estimated. Repertoires were generated with immunoSEQ multiplex PCR, while TCRdb's copy carries only in-frame clones and drops some. V and J calls and clone size are given by that table; D and trimming were obtained from the DNA. The sample lists around 41,000 clones; around nine tenths were seen once. The record originates from a study of blood T cell repertoires in COVID-19. Study overall: There were acute and convalescent COVID-19 samples, and they came from the United States, Italy and Spain. In each case, the material was cDNA or gDNA derived from T cells, B-cell-depleted T cells, or PBMCs.

This receptor was obtained from a human donor in a cohort sampled during active COVID-19. The sample taken for sequencing was peripheral blood.

The DNA of the CDR3 is TGTGCCAGCAGCCTTACTAGCGTTTTGGGTTTCTACAATGAGCAGTTCTTC. Encoded protein: CASSLTSVLGFYNEQFF. The chain recombines TRBV3-1 (or the pseudogene TRBV3-2) with TRBJ2-1, with 7 bases aligning to TRBD2. The trim removed 4 bases at V and 3 bases at J, leaving 12 bases unmatched. Germline V lookup: CDR1 LGHDT, CDR2 YNNKEL (reference sequence). CDR3 size: 17 residues.